This note documents a single TCR beta chain sequence. Its cognate antigen is unknown. Per germline, CDR1 SQVTM and CDR2 ANQGSEA. CDR3 length equals 16 residues. Trimming took 4 bases from V and 7 from J; bases not matched to a gene: 14. These data originate in a study of beta chain features in type 1 diabetes. Study-level findings and limits: Within each of all four CD4+ subsets, Type 1 diabetes patients had TCRB CDR3s that were moderately but significantly shorter.

As every portion of the isolated RNA was reverse transcribed, the sequencing read expressed TCRB transcripts. Sequencing used immunoSEQ multiplex PCR; TCRdb keeps in-frame clones, though not all of them. This sample has around 160,000 clones; approximately 62% occur once, and the top ten carry roughly 0.095%. This chain uses TRBV29-1 with TRBJ1-3, with 9 nucleotides matching TRBD1. Sequencing input: naive CD4+ T cells from blood. The receptor comes from a man aged 25 to 40 with type 1 diabetes. CDR3 sequence: CSVGETGTGHWNTIYF. CDR3 coding DNA: TGCAGCGTTGGTGAGACCGGGACAGGGCATTGGAACACCATATATTTT.